This T cell receptor (beta chain) came from a study of blood T cell repertoires in COVID-19. Background on the study: Nucleic acid was either cDNA or gDNA, and it came from T cells, B-cell-depleted T cells, or PBMCs.

A single count supports this clone. Per the authors' pipeline: The authors estimated nucleated cell counts from reference gene primer amplification. This table comes from immunoSEQ multiplex PCR, and its TCRdb copy is limited to in-frame clones, with some not included. V, J and clone size are those of that table, while D and trimming were read from the DNA. The table includes a few hundred thousand clones, approximately 88% detected once. The ends lost 1 base at V and 13 bases at J; junction bases unmatched: 12. Germline V gives CDR1 SGDLS, CDR2 YYNGEE. This CDR3 has 15 residues. The TCR comes from a woman between 50 and 59 years old with active or convalescent COVID-19. This rearrangement joins TRBV9 to TRBJ2-3, with 10 positions matching TRBD2. Input material: peripheral blood. CDR3 residues: CASSVRGQSGGEEYF. The CDR3 nucleotides read TGTGCCAGCAGCGTAAGGGGACAAAGCGGGGGGGAAGAGTATTTT.